The rows below give T cell receptor beta chains drawn from one sample of a study of blood T cells in healthy people across ages. TCRdb passed the 5' RACE reads through MiXCR, listing each CDR3 protein once. The table includes roughly 800,000 distinct CDR3 sequences, around a quarter detected once. Another study also made use of these data, one on T cells of mothers and their children.

Material: blood. Receptor source: a boy between 10 and 17 years old in good health. The CDR3 runs from the conserved cysteine through the conserved F or W. A D gene is named only where the DNA matches it firmly. Clone size, where shown, is once, few, many, or a class for clones that have expanded.

j_call: TRBJ2-3; clone_size: .; d_call: .; v_call: TRBV4-3; cdr3_length: 16; cdr3_nt: TGCGCCAGCAGCCAAGATGGGATACCTAGCACAGATACGCAGTATTTT; cdr3_aa: CASSQDGIPSTDTQYF
j_call: TRBJ2-7; clone_size: .; d_call: .; v_call: TRBV4-3; cdr3_length: 15; cdr3_nt: TGCGCCAGCAGCCAAGTTTCTGGGAACCCCTACGAGCAGTACTTC; cdr3_aa: CASSQVSGNPYEQYF
j_call: TRBJ2-7; clone_size: .; d_call: .; v_call: TRBV28; cdr3_length: 11; cdr3_nt: TGTGCCAGCTGGGATTCCTACGAGCAGTACTTC; cdr3_aa: CASWDSYEQYF
j_call: TRBJ2-5; clone_size: .; d_call: TRBD1; v_call: TRBV4-1; cdr3_length: 18; cdr3_nt: TGCGCCAGCAGCCAAGACCCCCCCACAGGGGGCGGAAGGGAGACCCAGTACTTC; cdr3_aa: CASSQDPPTGGGRETQYF
j_call: TRBJ2-1; clone_size: many; d_call: .; v_call: TRBV7-9; cdr3_length: 15; cdr3_nt: TGTGCCAGCAGCGCTAGCGAGCTCCGATACAATGAGCAGTTCTTC; cdr3_aa: CASSASELRYNEQFF
j_call: TRBJ2-7; clone_size: few; d_call: .; v_call: TRBV29-1; cdr3_length: 15; cdr3_nt: TGCAGCGTTGAGTGGAGGGACGGCCTACCTTACGAGCAGTACTTC; cdr3_aa: CSVEWRDGLPYEQYF
j_call: TRBJ2-3; clone_size: .; d_call: .; v_call: TRBV12-3/TRBV12-4; cdr3_length: 14; cdr3_nt: TGTGCCAGCAGTGCGGGACAGTTGGCAGATACGCAGTATTTT; cdr3_aa: CASSAGQLADTQYF
j_call: TRBJ2-4; clone_size: .; d_call: .; v_call: TRBV5-1; cdr3_length: 15; cdr3_nt: TGCGCCAGCAGCTGGGGAGGTGACGCCAAAAACATTCAGTGCTTC; cdr3_aa: CASSWGGDAKNIQCF
j_call: TRBJ2-7; clone_size: .; d_call: .; v_call: TRBV10-3; cdr3_length: 14; cdr3_nt: TGTGCCATCAGTGGCCCCGACAGTAAGTACGAGCAGTACTTC; cdr3_aa: CAISGPDSKYEQYF
j_call: TRBJ2-6; clone_size: .; d_call: TRBD1; v_call: TRBV4-3; cdr3_length: 20; cdr3_nt: TGCGCCAGCAGCCAAGATCTTGTGAGGACAGGGGGGACTGGGACCAACGTCCTGACTTTC; cdr3_aa: CASSQDLVRTGGTGTNVLTF
j_call: TRBJ2-5; clone_size: few; d_call: .; v_call: TRBV14; cdr3_length: 12; cdr3_nt: TGTGCCAGCAGCCAAGATCCAAAGACCCAGTACTTC; cdr3_aa: CASSQDPKTQYF
j_call: TRBJ2-2; clone_size: once; d_call: TRBD2; v_call: TRBV20-1; cdr3_length: 16; cdr3_nt: TGCAGTGCTCCCCGGACTAGCGGGAAGGACACCGGGGAGCTGTTTTTT; cdr3_aa: CSAPRTSGKDTGELFF
j_call: TRBJ2-3; clone_size: .; d_call: .; v_call: TRBV7-9; cdr3_length: 16; cdr3_nt: TGTGCCAGCAGCTTAGAGGGGGGACACCTCACAGATACGCAGTATTTT; cdr3_aa: CASSLEGGHLTDTQYF
j_call: TRBJ1-6; clone_size: .; d_call: .; v_call: TRBV7-6; cdr3_length: 15; cdr3_nt: TGTGCCAGCAGCCCGCGCTACCGCGATAATTCACCCCTCCACTTT; cdr3_aa: CASSPRYRDNSPLHF
j_call: TRBJ2-5; clone_size: few; d_call: TRBD2; v_call: TRBV20-1; cdr3_length: 15; cdr3_nt: TGCAGTACCGCGAGACCAGGGAGGGGCCAAGAGACCCAGTACTTC; cdr3_aa: CSTARPGRGQETQYF
j_call: TRBJ2-7; clone_size: few; d_call: .; v_call: TRBV27; cdr3_length: 15; cdr3_nt: TGTGCCAGCAGTTCCGTTACTTTCTCCCCGTACGAGCAGTACTTC; cdr3_aa: CASSSVTFSPYEQYF
j_call: TRBJ1-4; clone_size: few; d_call: .; v_call: TRBV24-1; cdr3_length: 16; cdr3_nt: TGTGCCACCAGCGACACCGCGGCGGCAACTAATGAAAAACTGTTTTTT; cdr3_aa: CATSDTAAATNEKLFF
j_call: TRBJ1-5; clone_size: .; d_call: .; v_call: TRBV21-1; cdr3_length: 15; cdr3_nt: TGTGCCAGCAGACTCCATGCTGCTCCCAATCAGCCCCAGCATTTT; cdr3_aa: CASRLHAAPNQPQHF
j_call: TRBJ2-5; clone_size: few; d_call: TRBD2; v_call: TRBV7-6; cdr3_length: 15; cdr3_nt: TGTGCCAGCAGCCCTGGGACTAGCGGGGGGCAGACCCAGTACTTC; cdr3_aa: CASSPGTSGGQTQYF
j_call: TRBJ2-1; clone_size: few; d_call: .; v_call: TRBV5-1; cdr3_length: 11; cdr3_nt: TGCGCCAGCAGCGCGGAACATGAGCAGTTCTTC; cdr3_aa: CASSAEHEQFF
j_call: TRBJ2-4; clone_size: .; d_call: .; v_call: TRBV28; cdr3_length: 12; cdr3_nt: TGTGCCAGCAGCCTACTACCAGGGGTCTTGTACTTC; cdr3_aa: CASSLLPGVLYF
j_call: TRBJ2-1; clone_size: .; d_call: .; v_call: TRBV16; cdr3_length: 15; cdr3_nt: TGTGCCAGCAGCCAATACCGCGGGATGGGTAATGAGCAGTTCTTC; cdr3_aa: CASSQYRGMGNEQFF
j_call: TRBJ2-7; clone_size: .; d_call: TRBD2; v_call: TRBV12-3/TRBV12-4; cdr3_length: 13; cdr3_nt: TGTGCCAGCGGGACTAGCGATCACTACGAGCAGTACTTC; cdr3_aa: CASGTSDHYEQYF
j_call: TRBJ1-1; clone_size: few; d_call: .; v_call: TRBV13; cdr3_length: 15; cdr3_nt: TGTGCCAGCAGCTTCCATCCAGGGAGGGACACTGAAGCTTTCTTT; cdr3_aa: CASSFHPGRDTEAFF
j_call: TRBJ1-1; clone_size: .; d_call: .; v_call: TRBV7-9; cdr3_length: 13; cdr3_nt: TGTGCCAGCAGCTCGGGGCTAAACAGGGACCGTTTCTTT; cdr3_aa: CASSSGLNRDRFF
j_call: TRBJ1-2; clone_size: .; d_call: TRBD1; v_call: TRBV4-3; cdr3_length: 14; cdr3_nt: TGCGCCAGCAGCCGAAGGACAGGGGAGTTTGGCTACACCTTC; cdr3_aa: CASSRRTGEFGYTF
j_call: TRBJ2-2; clone_size: .; d_call: .; v_call: TRBV24-1; cdr3_length: 12; cdr3_nt: TGTGCCACCAGTGATTTCCCCGGGGAGCTGTTTTTT; cdr3_aa: CATSDFPGELFF
j_call: TRBJ2-3; clone_size: .; d_call: TRBD2; v_call: TRBV11-2; cdr3_length: 15; cdr3_nt: TGTGCCAGCAGCCTCGCGGGGGGGGCTAGGGATACGCAGTATTTT; cdr3_aa: CASSLAGGARDTQYF
j_call: TRBJ2-3; clone_size: .; d_call: .; v_call: TRBV4-3; cdr3_length: 17; cdr3_nt: TGCGCCAGCAGCCAGGACAAAGGGGGGGGGCCTATCGATACGCAGTATTTT; cdr3_aa: CASSQDKGGGPIDTQYF
j_call: TRBJ2-1; clone_size: .; d_call: .; v_call: TRBV7-8; cdr3_length: 14; cdr3_nt: TGTGCCAGCAGCTTAGCTCCGGGGGCAGGAGGACAGTTCTTC; cdr3_aa: CASSLAPGAGGQFF
j_call: TRBJ2-3; clone_size: .; d_call: TRBD2; v_call: TRBV7-2; cdr3_length: 17; cdr3_nt: TGTGCCAGCAGCTTAAAGCGGCTAGCGGGAGGGGCAGATACGCAGTATTTT; cdr3_aa: CASSLKRLAGGADTQYF
j_call: TRBJ2-3; clone_size: .; d_call: .; v_call: TRBV3-1; cdr3_length: 15; cdr3_nt: TGTGCCAGCAGCCAAGGAGGGCGACCCACAGATACGCAGTATTTT; cdr3_aa: CASSQGGRPTDTQYF
j_call: TRBJ1-5; clone_size: few; d_call: .; v_call: TRBV12-3/TRBV12-4; cdr3_length: 16; cdr3_nt: TGTGCCAGCAGTTCCTGGACAGTTGATAGCAATCAGCCCCAGCATTTT; cdr3_aa: CASSSWTVDSNQPQHF
j_call: TRBJ2-5; clone_size: few; d_call: TRBD1; v_call: TRBV9; cdr3_length: 14; cdr3_nt: TGTGCCAGCAGCGTTAGGGGGCAGAGAGAGACCCAGTACTTC; cdr3_aa: CASSVRGQRETQYF
j_call: TRBJ1-1; clone_size: few; d_call: .; v_call: TRBV6-5; cdr3_length: 14; cdr3_nt: TGTGCCAGCTCCAGGCAGAACATGAACACTGAAGCTTTCTTT; cdr3_aa: CASSRQNMNTEAFF
j_call: TRBJ2-2; clone_size: few; d_call: .; v_call: TRBV5-5; cdr3_length: 15; cdr3_nt: TGTGCCAGCAGCGGATCCCCGAAGGGAGCCGGGGAGCTGTTTTTT; cdr3_aa: CASSGSPKGAGELFF
j_call: TRBJ1-4; clone_size: .; d_call: .; v_call: TRBV6-6; cdr3_length: 16; cdr3_nt: TGTGCCAGCAGTTCCCCCTTAGGCAGGGGCGATGAAAAACTGTTTTTT; cdr3_aa: CASSSPLGRGDEKLFF
j_call: TRBJ2-5; clone_size: .; d_call: TRBD2; v_call: TRBV28; cdr3_length: 13; cdr3_nt: TGTGCCAGCAAGCGGGGGGGATCAGAGACCCAGTACTTC; cdr3_aa: CASKRGGSETQYF
j_call: TRBJ2-2; clone_size: .; d_call: TRBD1; v_call: TRBV29-1; cdr3_length: 15; cdr3_nt: TGCAGCGTTGCCAAGACAGGGGGCGTCACCGGGGAGCTGTTTTTT; cdr3_aa: CSVAKTGGVTGELFF
j_call: TRBJ2-5; clone_size: many; d_call: .; v_call: TRBV12-3/TRBV12-4; cdr3_length: 13; cdr3_nt: TGTGCCAGCAGGTCCGGGTCCCAAGAGACCCAGTACTTC; cdr3_aa: CASRSGSQETQYF
j_call: TRBJ1-1; clone_size: few; d_call: .; v_call: TRBV5-1; cdr3_length: 16; cdr3_nt: TGCGCCAGCAGCTTGGACCAGACAGGACTGAACACTGAAGCTTTCTTT; cdr3_aa: CASSLDQTGLNTEAFF
j_call: TRBJ2-5; clone_size: few; d_call: TRBD2; v_call: TRBV28; cdr3_length: 17; cdr3_nt: TGTGCCAGCAGTTTATATGGGACTAGCGGTCCTGGGGAGACCCAGTACTTC; cdr3_aa: CASSLYGTSGPGETQYF
j_call: TRBJ2-3; clone_size: few; d_call: TRBD2; v_call: TRBV7-9; cdr3_length: 16; cdr3_nt: TGTGCCAGCAGCACCAGACTAGCCAGACCCCGGGATACGCAGTATTTT; cdr3_aa: CASSTRLARPRDTQYF
j_call: TRBJ2-3; clone_size: few; d_call: TRBD2; v_call: TRBV4-3; cdr3_length: 17; cdr3_nt: TGCGCCAGCAGCCAAGAAGGGGGGGGACTAGCGCCAGATACGCAGTATTTT; cdr3_aa: CASSQEGGGLAPDTQYF
j_call: TRBJ2-4; clone_size: many; d_call: .; v_call: TRBV14; cdr3_length: 17; cdr3_nt: TGTGCCAGCAGCCAAGACGAAACGCGGGGTGCCAAAAACATTCAGTACTTC; cdr3_aa: CASSQDETRGAKNIQYF
j_call: TRBJ2-3; clone_size: once; d_call: TRBD2; v_call: TRBV12-3/TRBV12-4; cdr3_length: 13; cdr3_nt: TGTGCCAGCGGACGAGCGGGAGGAGATGCGCAGTATTTT; cdr3_aa: CASGRAGGDAQYF
j_call: TRBJ2-1; clone_size: .; d_call: TRBD1; v_call: TRBV7-8; cdr3_length: 16; cdr3_nt: TGTGCCAGCAGCCCAACAGGGGAGATACTGTTGAATGAGCAGTTCTTC; cdr3_aa: CASSPTGEILLNEQFF
j_call: TRBJ1-4; clone_size: .; d_call: .; v_call: TRBV6-6; cdr3_length: 14; cdr3_nt: TGTGCCTGCAGTCCCGTGACAGCCTCCGAAAAACTGTTTTTT; cdr3_aa: CACSPVTASEKLFF